This T cell receptor beta chain was found in a study of blood T cell repertoires in COVID-19. The CDR3 has 11 amino acids. V was pared by 5 bases and J by 3 bases, with 4 bases between. Per germline, CDR1 MGHDK and CDR2 SYGVNS. As originally analysed: Scientists estimated how many nucleated cells there were by amplifying reference gene primers. Repertoires were generated with immunoSEQ multiplex PCR, while TCRdb's copy carries only in-frame clones and drops some. V and J calls and clone size are as listed in that table; D and trimming were resolved from the DNA. The sample includes a few hundred thousand clones, 70% to 90% of them seen just once.

The specimen was peripheral blood. The chain is built from TRBV25-1 and TRBJ1-1; D is ambiguous. The sequence was obtained from a human donor in a cohort sampled during active COVID-19. The CDR3 protein is CASSPDTEAFF. CDR3 nucleotides: TGTGCCAGCAGTCCAGACACTGAAGCTTTCTTT.